Shown below are 4 T cell receptor beta chains from a single sample sequenced in a study of beta chain features in type 1 diabetes. Sequenced material consisted of expressed TCRB transcripts (all of the isolated RNA was reverse transcribed). Libraries were prepared by immunoSEQ multiplex PCR; TCRdb keeps only in-frame clonotypes and omits some of them. The repertoire has 300,000 to 350,000 clones, under 8.5% of them found once; the top ten carry more than 0.4%. The sample taken for sequencing was central memory CD4+ T cells from blood. These receptor sequences come from a woman aged 18-29 years in good health.

J is TRBJ1-2 and V is TRBV28; D is ambiguous. The CDR3 sequence is 12 residues long. V lost 5 bases and J 5 bases, leaving 9 bases between the germline ends. Per germline, CDR1 MDHEN and CDR2 SYDVKM. In DNA form, the CDR3 reads TGTGCCAGCAGTCCCCGACTATATGGCTACACCTTC. Protein product: CASSPRLYGYTF.

This clone has just a few counts. This rearrangement joins TRBV4-2 to TRBJ1-1, with 7 bases identical to TRBD1. Trimming cost V 0 bases and J 0 bases; bases outside gene matches: 13. The CDR3 is 19 amino acids. Germline values: CDR1 LGHNA, CDR2 YNFKEQ. The CDR3 DNA is TGTGCCAGCAGCCAAGACCCAGGGGGTGCTTCACAATTGAACACTGAAGCTTTCTTT. It translates to CASSQDPGGASQLNTEAFF.

The rearrangement uses TRBV5-1 and TRBJ1-2; D perhaps matches TRBD1 (5 bases). The germline CDR1 and CDR2 sequences are SGHRS and YFSETQ. The CDR3 runs to 12 residues. The ends were cut back, 2 bases at V and 5 bases at J, with 7 bases in the middle. The CDR3 DNA follows: TGCGCCAGCAGCTTCACAGGATATGGCTACACCTTC. Translation gives CASSFTGYGYTF.

A few counts support this clone. The rearrangement joins TRBV5-1 to TRBJ2-7; a weak D match, TRBD2 (5 bases). The CDR3 extends over 13 amino acids. Germline loops: CDR1 SGHRS, CDR2 YFSETQ. Trimming stripped 0 bases from V and 3 bases from J, with 7 bases between. The CDR3 region is CASSLEAGYEQYF. DNA of the CDR3: TGCGCCAGCAGCTTGGAGGCGGGCTACGAGCAGTACTTC.